This T cell receptor (beta chain) was documented in a study of OX40 agonist ivuxolimab in advanced cancers. Turning to the study itself: Patients with hepatocellular carcinoma, melanoma, renal cell or head and neck cancer made up the dose-escalation patients. Past anti-PD-1, anti-PD-L1 or anti-CTLA-4 therapy was accepted, and 40% had received some. A partial response was reached by three patients: one with hepatocellular carcinoma and two with cutaneous melanoma.

Data came from immunoSEQ multiplex PCR; TCRdb stores just in-frame clones and leaves some out. The sample has 70,000 or so clones; over 75% are singletons. Deletions cut 4 bases from V and 0 bases from J, with 12 bases between. The CDR3 loop spans 15 amino acids. Germline V gene data show CDR1 as SNHLY and CDR2 as FYNNEI. Exclusion of a patient followed from autoimmune disease history or systemic immunosuppression. The genes are TRBV2 and TRBJ1-2; tentatively, D is TRBD1 (5 bases). The sequenced sample was CD4+ or CD8+ T cells sorted from blood, obtained in a trial of the OX40 agonist ivuxolimab. The sequence came from an adult with an advanced solid tumor such as melanoma, head and neck, liver or kidney cancer. CDR3 residues: CASSVFRDANYGYTF. In DNA, the CDR3 is TGTGCCAGCAGTGTCTTCAGGGACGCTAACTATGGCTACACCTTC.